Following are 21 T cell receptor beta chains from one sample sequenced in a study of response to subunit inactivated influenza vaccine. TCRdb reanalysed the RT-PCR reads using MiXCR and keeps one entry per CDR3 protein. The data show 400,000 to 650,000 distinct CDR3 sequences, under 8.5% seen once. This specimen was PBMCs from blood, taken around 25 months after vaccination. These receptors were taken from a man aged 45 to 70 who received an inactivated influenza vaccine.

The chain has TRBV6-1 and TRBJ1-1; the D is unclear. The CDR3 is made up of 15 amino acids. Trimming stripped 6 bases from V and 1 base from J, with 15 bases between. The germline V gene has CDR1 MNHNS and CDR2 SASEGT. The CDR3 loop reads CASRLIPRGNTEAFF. Written as DNA, the CDR3 is TGTGCCAGCAGACTAATCCCCCGGGGGAACACTGAAGCTTTCTTT.

The table lists this clonotype with a few counts. This chain connects TRBV27 to TRBJ2-7; TRBD2 matches 10 bases. The CDR3 consists of 17 residues. Germline V gene lookup returns CDR1 MNHEY and CDR2 SMNVEV (reference sequence). Losses at the gene ends were 5 bases for V and 5 bases for J; bases not matched to a gene: 15. The CDR3 reads CASSKRGSSGSPNEQYF. CDR3 DNA sequence: TGTGCCAGCAGTAAAAGGGGCTCTAGCGGGAGTCCCAACGAGCAGTACTTC.

This rearrangement joins TRBV29-1 to TRBJ2-7; 7 nucleotides line up with TRBD1. The J segment lost 6 bases and the V segment lost 2 bases, leaving 4 bases of the junction unmatched. Germline V CDR1 and CDR2: SQVTM, ANQGSEA. The CDR3 spans 12 residues. The CDR3 coding sequence is TGCAGCGTTGAAAAGGGGGCTTTCGAGCAGTACTTC. This codes for CSVEKGAFEQYF.

This clonotype was observed at least ten times. This chain links TRBV4-1 with TRBJ1-3, with D possibly being TRBD1 (5 bases). The CDR3 covers 13 residues. Trimming took 6 bases from V and 0 from J, leaving 6 bases between them. CDR1 is MGHRA and CDR2 is YSYEKL in the germline V gene. CDR3 DNA: TGCGCCAGCAGGGGGACCTCTGGAAACACCATATATTTT. Protein product: CASRGTSGNTIYF.

The table lists this clonotype with many counts. The chain carries TRBV12-3 or TRBV12-4 and TRBJ2-3, with 8 bases identical to TRBD2. Trimming cost V 6 bases and J 3 bases; bases outside gene matches: 8. CDR3 length: 15 amino acids. The CDR3 DNA reads TGTGCCAGCAGCCCCCGCGTAGCGGGAACAGATACGCAGTATTTT. As protein: CASSPRVAGTDTQYF.

This clonotype turned up a few times. The chain recombines TRBV5-1 with TRBJ2-3; no firm D call. Trimming cost V 4 bases and J 0 bases, with 18 bases left between them. Germline lookup yields CDR1 SGHRS and CDR2 YFSETQ. This CDR3 spans 17 amino acids. The CDR3 coding sequence is TGCGCCAGCAGCCCGGCGGTCTTGGTGTCTAGCACAGATACGCAGTATTTT. This encodes CASSPAVLVSSTDTQYF.

This clonotype has a handful of counts. This chain connects TRBV6-1 to TRBJ2-7, with D unclear. V gave up 3 bases and J gave up 3 bases, with 9 bases separating them. The CDR3 is 13 residues long. The germline V gene has CDR1 MNHNS and CDR2 SASEGT. CDR3 in amino acids: CASSESIFYEQYF. The CDR3 DNA follows: TGTGCCAGCAGTGAGAGTATTTTCTACGAGCAGTACTTC.

A few counts support this clonotype. The CDR3 loop reads CASSQDLIGYEQYF. CDR3 coding DNA: TGTGCCAGCAGCCAAGACTTGATCGGCTACGAGCAGTACTTC. J is TRBJ2-7 and V is TRBV4-2, with D unclear. Trimming removed 0 bases at V and 3 bases at J, with 9 bases between. Germline-derived CDR1 and CDR2 are LGHNA and YNFKEQ. The CDR3 totals 14 residues.

As to this clonotype: This may be a read error, as it is one base from a much larger clone. The V gene is TRBV5-1, the J gene TRBJ2-3; D call uncertain. Germline V gives CDR1 SGHRS, CDR2 YFSETQ. There are 15 residues in the CDR3. The CDR3 spells CAGSLGGPSTDTQYF. The CDR3, as DNA: TGCGCCGGCAGCTTAGGCGGCCCAAGCACAGATACGCAGTATTTT. Full variable domain (missing parts from reference TRBV5-1 and TRBJ2-3): KAGVTQTPRYLIKTRGQQVTLSCSPISGHRSVSWYQQTPGQGLQFLFEYFSETQRNKGNFPGRFSGRQFSNSRSEMNVSTLELGDSALYLCAGSLGGPSTDTQYFGPGTRLTVL.

This clonotype was counted ten times or more. The rearrangement uses TRBV7-2 and TRBJ2-7; the D gene is possibly TRBD2 (5 bases). Germline values: CDR1 SGHTA, CDR2 FQGNSA. The CDR3 totals 14 residues. Trimming took off 1 base at V and 1 base at J, with 8 bases between the two ends. The CDR3 protein is CASSLERRSYEQYF. CDR3 coding DNA: TGTGCCAGCAGCTTAGAGCGGAGGTCCTACGAGCAGTACTTC.

The table lists this clonotype with a few counts. The rearrangement uses TRBV20-1 and TRBJ1-5; the D gene is possibly TRBD1 (5 bases). Trimming removed 5 bases at V and 0 bases at J, with 17 bases between. Per the germline V gene, CDR1 is DFQATT and CDR2 is SNEGSKA (reference sequence). CDR3 size: 16 residues. The CDR3 DNA follows: TGCAGTGCTTCAATCTTCGACAGCTATAGCAATCAGCCCCAGCATTTT. This gives the protein CSASIFDSYSNQPQHF.

This clonotype was counted only a few times. V and J are TRBV24-1 and TRBJ2-3; 7 nucleotides line up with TRBD1. Per the germline V gene, CDR1 is KGHDR and CDR2 is SFDVKD. With V trimmed by 12 bases and J by 1 base, 9 bases remained unmatched. This CDR3 has 14 residues. CDR3 bases: TGTGCCGTCGCCGACAGGGTGGGCACAGATACGCAGTATTTT. It specifies CAVADRVGTDTQYF.

The chain combines TRBV7-2 with TRBJ2-3; D not certain. This CDR3 contains 12 residues. Germline V gene data show CDR1 as SGHTA and CDR2 as FQGNSA. V dropped 4 bases and J dropped 3 bases, with 5 bases sitting between them. The CDR3 spells CASSSWTDTQYF. In nucleotides, the CDR3 is TGTGCCAGCAGCTCATGGACAGATACGCAGTATTTT.

There are many counts of this clonotype. The chain combines TRBV5-5 with TRBJ2-3; 9 bases fit TRBD2. The germline V gene encodes CDR1 SGHKS and CDR2 YYEKEE (reference sequence). Trimming cost V 0 bases and J 1 base; bases outside gene matches: 3. This CDR3 has 16 amino acids. The CDR3 region has the DNA TGTGCCAGCAGCTTGGGCCCTAGCGGGGGCACAGATACGCAGTATTTT. This sequence encodes CASSLGPSGGTDTQYF.

This chain uses TRBV20-1 with TRBJ2-5; 7 positions agree with TRBD1. The V gene's germline CDR1 is DFQATT and CDR2 SNEGSKA (reference sequence). V shed 2 bases and J 3 bases; nucleotides not matched to a gene: 3. The CDR3 is 13 amino acids. As DNA, the CDR3 is TGCAGTGCTAGATCCAGGGGGAAAGAGACCCAGTACTTC. Residues: CSARSRGKETQYF.

The genes are TRBV2 and TRBJ2-6, with D uncertain. The germline gives CDR1 SNHLY, CDR2 FYNNEI. V was shortened by 6 bases and J by 0 bases, with 9 bases between the two germline ends. This CDR3 comprises 15 residues. In nucleotides, the CDR3 is TGTGCCAGCAGGGCAGAAAGCTCTGGGGCCAACGTCCTGACTTTC. Protein sequence: CASRAESSGANVLTF.

V and J are TRBV3-1 and TRBJ2-7; TRBD2 aligns across 10 bases. J lost 6 bases, V lost 4 bases, and 9 bases had no gene match. This CDR3 contains 15 residues. Germline assignment: CDR1 LGHDT and CDR2 YNNKEL (reference sequence). In DNA form, the CDR3 reads TGTGCCAGCAGCCTCAGAAGCGGGAGGGTGCTCGAGCAGTACTTC. Protein sequence: CASSLRSGRVLEQYF.

As to this clonotype: A much bigger clone sits one base away, suggesting this may be a read error. The V and J genes are TRBV27 and TRBJ1-1, with 7 bases that match TRBD1. The CDR3 is 13 amino acids. The J segment lost 1 base and the V segment lost 6 bases, leaving 2 bases of the junction unmatched. Per germline, CDR1 MNHEY and CDR2 SMNVEV (reference sequence). The CDR3: CASSNRGNTEAFF. CDR3 coding DNA: TGTGCCAGCAGCAACAGGGGGAACACTGAAGCTTTCTTT.

The V call is TRBV12-3 or TRBV12-4, the J call TRBJ1-2; no reliable D call. The length of the CDR3 is 16 residues. Trimming shortened V by 6 bases and J by 4 bases, and 21 bases separated the two germline ends. CDR3 region: CASSRKHRRSFYGYTF. The CDR3 DNA follows: TGTGCCAGCAGCCGAAAGCATAGACGAAGCTTCTATGGCTACACCTTC.

The CDR3 DNA is TGTGCCAGCAGCCCGAGTGCTAGCAATCAGCCCCAGCATTTT. Its protein is CASSPSASNQPQHF. The genes are TRBV7-2 and TRBJ1-5; D unresolved. Trimming removed 5 bases from V and 0 bases from J, with 8 bases in between. CDR1 and CDR2 (germline): SGHTA, FQGNSA. This CDR3 has 14 residues.

The table lists this clonotype with a few counts. The chain uses TRBV28 and TRBJ2-5; 10 bases fit TRBD2. The germline gives CDR1 MDHEN, CDR2 SYDVKM. Trimming at V came to 2 bases and at J to 3 bases, leaving 12 bases not matched to a gene. CDR3 length: 18 amino acids. CDR3 sequence (DNA): TGTGCCAGCAGTTTACTGAGAATAGCGGGGGGCCGAGAAGAGACCCAGTACTTC. Encoded protein: CASSLLRIAGGREETQYF. Together with reference TRBV28 and TRBJ2-5, the CDR3 gives the full variable domain: DVKVTQSSRYLVKRTGEKVFLECVQDMDHENMFWYRQDPGLGLRLIYFSYDVKMKEKGDIPEGYSVSREKKERFSLILESASTNQTSMYLCASSLLRIAGGREETQYFGPGTRLLVL.